Ten or more counts support the clone carrying this T cell receptor (beta chain). Its antigen is still unknown. This sample was included in a study of T-cell memory formation after mild COVID-19. General study points: Later expanders leaned CD4+, whereas clones that contracted between day 15 and 85 were balanced CD4/CD8.

The V and J ends lost 2 bases and 7 bases respectively, with 11 bases between them. Germline V gives CDR1 SQVTM, CDR2 ANQGSEA. CDR3 length equals 12 residues. TCRdb redid the calling of the 5' RACE reads with MiXCR, one entry per CDR3 protein. The sample lists about 150,000 distinct CDR3 sequences, 10% to 15% occurring once. The sequence was collected from a man aged 18 to 30 who had mild COVID-19 (a few samples of this study predate the infection). Cell type and time point are not known. This chain links TRBV29-1 with TRBJ2-5; no clear D. Sequenced sample: PBMCs or a T cell subset sorted from them (not recorded which). The CDR3 nucleotides read TGCAGCGTTGAACCCTTCCCGGGGACCCAGTACTTC. It yields the protein CSVEPFPGTQYF.